A single sample is the source of the 26 T cell receptor beta chains below, sequenced in a study of cytomegalovirus exposure and HLA in healthy donors. A multiplex PCR was run with 60 Vbeta primers and 13 Jbeta primers. TCRdb keeps only in-frame clones here, not all; method: immunoSEQ multiplex PCR. Of 200,000 to 300,000 clones detected, about 81% appear once; the ten largest clones hold around 8.3%. The specimen sequenced was PBMCs. These receptor sequences come from a woman aged 60 to 75 in good health and CMV-seropositive.

The chain couples TRBV6-1 to TRBJ1-2; the match to TRBD1 covers 9 bases. The CDR3 spans 13 residues. V was clipped by 5 bases and J by 6 bases; unmatched bases: 4. Germline V gives CDR1 MNHNS, CDR2 SASEGT. The CDR3 DNA reads TGTGCCAGCAGTACAGGGGGCCAGCATGGCTACACCTTC. It encodes CASSTGGQHGYTF.

This sequence joins TRBV27 and TRBJ2-1; 8 nucleotides line up with TRBD2. V gave up 3 bases and J gave up 6 bases; unmatched junction bases: 7. From germline, CDR1 is MNHEY and CDR2 SMNVEV (reference sequence). The CDR3 has 15 amino acids. The CDR3 sequence is CASSFYHTSGNEQFF. CDR3 nucleotide sequence: TGTGCCAGCAGTTTCTATCATACTAGCGGCAATGAGCAGTTCTTC.

This chain joins TRBV19 and TRBJ1-5; D might be TRBD1 (5 bases). Germline loops: CDR1 LNHDA, CDR2 SQIVND (reference sequence). The CDR3 runs 15 residues. V was shortened by 1 base and J by 7 bases, with 14 bases between the two germline ends. The DNA for the CDR3 is TGTGCCAGTAGTATAGGGGGCTCGACGAGCCAGCCCCAGCATTTT. This gives the protein CASSIGGSTSQPQHF.

This clone was seen a handful of times. This rearrangement joins TRBV6-6 to TRBJ1-4, with D possibly TRBD1 on 5 matching bases. The CDR3 covers 14 residues. CDR1 and CDR2 (germline): MNHNY, SVGAGI (reference sequence). The V end was cut by 5 bases, the J end by 3 bases, with 10 bases between. Here the CDR3 DNA reads TGTGCCAGCAGTAAACAGGTCGCTAATGAAAAACTGTTTTTT. This encodes CASSKQVANEKLFF.

On this clone itself: The conserved phenylalanine or tryptophan normally closing the CDR3 is absent here, so this likely arose from a read error. V usage is TRBV27 and J usage is TRBJ1-1; unclear D gene. Trimming left V 0 bases short and J 2 bases short, with 10 bases between. CDR3 length: 15 residues. Per germline, CDR1 MNHEY and CDR2 SMNVEV (reference sequence). CDR3 nucleotides: TGTGCCAGCAGTTTATCGAGAGGAGTCAACACTGAAGCTTTCCTT. This encodes CASSLSRGVNTEAFL.

CDR3: CASIEGTEAFF. In DNA, the CDR3 is TGTGCCAGCATAGAGGGCACTGAAGCTTTCTTT. The genes are TRBV6-5 and TRBJ1-1; no firm D call. Between the trimmed V and J ends, which lost 7 bases and 4 bases, there was a span of 7 bases. Germline loops: CDR1 MNHEY, CDR2 SVGAGI. The CDR3 runs 11 residues.

This clone was seen only once. This chain uses TRBV5-1 with TRBJ1-5; no reliable D call. CDR3 length: 16 residues. Germline-derived CDR1 and CDR2 are SGHRS and YFSETQ. The germline V and J ends were trimmed by 0 bases and 5 bases, with 15 bases remaining between them. CDR3 DNA: TGCGCCAGCAGCTTGGGGGTTGGTGGCGGCGATCAGCCCCAGCATTTT. This sequence encodes CASSLGVGGGDQPQHF.

This chain joins TRBV27 and TRBJ1-5; TRBD1 matches 8 bases. Trimming took 6 bases from V and 0 from J; bases not matched to a gene: 10. The germline V gene encodes CDR1 MNHEY and CDR2 SMNVEV (reference sequence). The length of the CDR3 is 17 residues. CDR3 DNA sequence: TGTGCCAGCAGGCCCCGGACAGGGAAACTTAGCAATCAGCCCCAGCATTTT. Translation gives CASRPRTGKLSNQPQHF.

This CDR3 is CASRPRTSGRAGEQFF. The CDR3 nucleotides read TGTGCCAGTAGGCCCAGGACTAGCGGGAGGGCTGGGGAGCAGTTCTTC. J is TRBJ2-1 and V is TRBV19, with 15 bases aligning to TRBD2. The germline V gene encodes CDR1 LNHDA and CDR2 SQIVND (reference sequence). After removal of 6 bases from V and 10 bases from J, the junction contained 10 bases not matched to a gene. This CDR3 is 16 amino acids long.

This clone was seen a single time. The chain recombines TRBV7-9 with TRBJ2-6; 10 bases are shared with TRBD1. Germline loops: CDR1 SEHNR, CDR2 FQNEAQ (reference sequence). V lost 7 bases to trimming and J lost 0 bases; unmatched junction nucleotides: 9. CDR3 length: 18 residues. The CDR3 spells CASNMGDRGYSGANVLTF. The CDR3 region has the DNA TGTGCCAGCAACATGGGGGACAGGGGATACTCTGGGGCCAACGTCCTGACTTTC.

The chain joins TRBV21-1 to TRBJ2-6; whether TRBD1, the table's D call, matches the DNA was not checked. TRBV21-1 is given as a pseudogene. The CDR3 length is 19 residues. The CDR3, as DNA: TGTGCCAGCAGCCCTCACAGGAACCACCGGAACTCTGGGGCCAACGTCCTGACTTTC. It specifies CASSPHRNHRNSGANVLTF.

The chain carries TRBV5-1 and TRBJ1-1; perhaps TRBD1 as D (5 bases). CDR1 and CDR2 from the germline V gene are SGHRS and YFSETQ. This CDR3 has 14 amino acids. The V end was cut by 3 bases, the J end by 6 bases, with 15 bases between. CDR3 nucleotides: TGCGCCAGCAGCTCCCGGACACCGGCGGCTGAAGCTTTCTTT. Amino acids: CASSSRTPAAEAFF.

The chain carries TRBV15 and TRBJ2-2; D is undetermined. The CDR3 runs to 14 residues. V was trimmed by 4 bases and J by 3 bases, leaving 9 bases between them. Looked up from germline, CDR1 is LNHNV and CDR2 is YYDKDF (reference sequence). The CDR3 coding sequence is TGTGCCACCAGCACAGGCTGGGACACCGGGGAGCTGTTTTTT. This encodes CATSTGWDTGELFF.

J is TRBJ2-4 and V is TRBV28; 14 nucleotides line up with TRBD2. The germline V gene encodes CDR1 MDHEN and CDR2 SYDVKM. CDR3 length: 20 residues. The V segment lost 2 bases and the J segment 1 base; nucleotides outside the gene matches: 10. CDR3 DNA sequence: TGTGCCAGCAGTTTACCTGCCGGGACTAGCGGGAGCGAGGCCAAAAACATTCAGTACTTC. Protein: CASSLPAGTSGSEAKNIQYF.

The V call is TRBV27, the J call TRBJ2-1, with 9 bases lining up with TRBD2. CDR1 and CDR2 from the germline V gene are MNHEY and SMNVEV (reference sequence). The CDR3 runs 12 residues. V lost 6 bases to trimming and J lost 9 bases; unmatched junction nucleotides: 3. As DNA, the CDR3 is TGTGCCAGCAGACTTAGCGGGGGTGAGCAGTTCTTC. This gives the protein CASRLSGGEQFF.

The chain couples TRBV7-6 to TRBJ2-1; 12 bases are shared with TRBD2. Per germline, CDR1 SGHVS and CDR2 FNYEAQ. V was clipped by 6 bases and J by 4 bases; unmatched bases: 4. The CDR3 spans 15 residues. The CDR3 sequence is CASSLAGGAYNEQFF. DNA for the CDR3: TGTGCCAGCAGTCTAGCGGGAGGGGCTTACAATGAGCAGTTCTTC.

The V call is TRBV28, the J call TRBJ2-1; 9 nucleotides agree with TRBD1. Germline V gives CDR1 MDHEN, CDR2 SYDVKM. This CDR3 spans 16 amino acids. The V and J ends lost 5 bases and 3 bases, in that order; junction bases with no gene match: 8. Written as DNA, the CDR3 is TGTGCCAGCAGTCCTCGGGACAGGGAGATCTACAATGAGCAGTTCTTC. Amino acids: CASSPRDREIYNEQFF.

This chain connects TRBV7-9 to TRBJ1-2, with D perhaps TRBD1 (6 bases). Germline values: CDR1 SEHNR, CDR2 FQNEAQ (reference sequence). Trimming shortened V by 5 bases and J by 4 bases, and 17 bases separated the two germline ends. This CDR3 spans 15 amino acids. The CDR3 is CASSIGPQDSYGYTF. In DNA, the CDR3 is TGTGCCAGCAGCATAGGGCCCCAGGACAGCTATGGCTACACCTTC.

The chain has TRBV25-1 and TRBJ1-4; D unclear. The CDR3 contains 13 residues. Germline V CDR1 and CDR2: MGHDK, SYGVNS. Trimming stripped 6 bases from V and 8 bases from J, with 13 bases between. CDR3 amino acids: CASRERNEEKLFF. DNA for the CDR3: TGTGCCAGCAGGGAGAGAAACGAGGAAAAACTGTTTTTT.

The gene calls are TRBV14 and TRBJ2-7; the D gene is possibly TRBD2 (6 bases). There are 12 residues in the CDR3. The V end was cut by 10 bases, the J end by 6 bases, with 16 bases between. Germline values: CDR1 SGHDN, CDR2 FVKESK. The DNA for the CDR3 is TGTGCCATCGGACGGGACTCGGGCGAGCAGTACTTC. Its protein is CAIGRDSGEQYF.

The sample holds one count of this clone. This chain uses TRBV7-2 with TRBJ2-2; the match to TRBD2 covers 7 bases. CDR3 size: 15 residues. Losses at the gene ends were 4 bases for V and 3 bases for J; bases not matched to a gene: 5. CDR1 is SGHTA and CDR2 is FQGNSA in the germline V gene. The CDR3 DNA follows: TGTGCCAGCAGCTCGGCTAGCGGTCACACCGGGGAGCTGTTTTTT. This gives the protein CASSSASGHTGELFF.

This chain connects TRBV15 to TRBJ2-2; D ambiguous. Germline values: CDR1 LNHNV, CDR2 YYDKDF (reference sequence). V lost 1 base and J 0 bases, leaving 9 bases between the germline ends. The CDR3 consists of 16 residues. CDR3 coding DNA: TGTGCCACCAGCAGAGGGTTTAGCCCGAACACCGGGGAGCTGTTTTTT. Protein: CATSRGFSPNTGELFF.

This rearrangement joins TRBV10-3 to TRBJ2-1; 8 bases align to TRBD2. Germline assignment: CDR1 ENHRY and CDR2 SYGVKD. Trimming removed 4 bases from V and 6 bases from J; junction bases left unmatched: 8. The CDR3 runs 15 residues. The CDR3: CAISAREDLSNEQFF. CDR3 sequence (DNA): TGTGCCATCAGTGCGCGGGAGGACCTCTCCAATGAGCAGTTCTTC.

This clone turned up a few times. As DNA, the CDR3 is TGTGCCAGCAGCTTCTACCTCGGGAGTGAGACCCAGTACTTC. It encodes CASSFYLGSETQYF. This chain joins TRBV27 and TRBJ2-5; a weak D match, TRBD2 (6 bases). Trimming took off 6 bases at V and 5 bases at J, with 16 bases between the two ends. This CDR3 has 14 amino acids. The germline CDR1 and CDR2 sequences are MNHEY and SMNVEV (reference sequence).

V gene TRBV10-3 combines with J gene TRBJ2-1; 8 bases are shared with TRBD1. In germline, CDR1 is ENHRY, CDR2 SYGVKD. V trimming: 0 bases; J trimming: 5 bases; junction bases outside the gene matches: 3. The CDR3 totals 15 residues. Written as DNA, the CDR3 is TGTGCCATCAGTGAGTCGACAGGGGCTAACAATGAGCAGTTCTTC. Protein sequence: CAISESTGANNEQFF.

V gene TRBV7-9 combines with J gene TRBJ2-5; no reliable D call. The CDR3 sequence is 14 residues long. V lost 0 bases, J lost 5 bases, and 10 bases lay in between. Germline values: CDR1 SEHNR, CDR2 FQNEAQ (reference sequence). This CDR3 reads CASSLAELRETQYF. DNA of the CDR3: TGTGCCAGCAGCTTAGCGGAGCTTCGGGAGACCCAGTACTTC.